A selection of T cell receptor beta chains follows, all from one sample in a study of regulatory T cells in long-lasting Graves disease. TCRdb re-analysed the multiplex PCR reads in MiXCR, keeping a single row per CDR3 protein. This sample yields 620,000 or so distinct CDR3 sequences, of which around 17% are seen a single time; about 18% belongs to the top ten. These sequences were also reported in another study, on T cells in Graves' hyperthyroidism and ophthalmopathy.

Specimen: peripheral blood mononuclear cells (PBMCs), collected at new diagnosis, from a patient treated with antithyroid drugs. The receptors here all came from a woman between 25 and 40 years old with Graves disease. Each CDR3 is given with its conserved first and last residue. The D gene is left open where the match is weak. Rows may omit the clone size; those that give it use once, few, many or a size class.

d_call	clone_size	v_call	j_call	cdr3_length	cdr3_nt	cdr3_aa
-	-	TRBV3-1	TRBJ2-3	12	TGTGCCAGCAGCCTCCATGGGGAGACGCAGTATTTT	CASSLHGETQYF
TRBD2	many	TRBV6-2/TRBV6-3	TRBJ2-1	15	TGTGCCAGCAGTTACTTAGGACTAGCGGGAGACGAGCAGTTCTTC	CASSYLGLAGDEQFF
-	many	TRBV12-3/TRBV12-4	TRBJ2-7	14	TGTGCCAGCAGCCCCTCCCGGGAGTCCTACGAGCAGTACTTC	CASSPSRESYEQYF
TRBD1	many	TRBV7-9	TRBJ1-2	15	TGTGCCAGCAGTGTTCTACAGGGGATCAGCTATGGCTACACCTTC	CASSVLQGISYGYTF
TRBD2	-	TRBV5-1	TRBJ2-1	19	TGCGCCAGCAGCTTGCTTGGGACTAGCGGGAGAGCTGCTTCACATGAGCAGTTCTTC	CASSLLGTSGRAASHEQFF
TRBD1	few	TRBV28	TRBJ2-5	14	TGTGCCAGCGACCAGGACAGGGCCATAGAGACCCAGTACTTC	CASDQDRAIETQYF
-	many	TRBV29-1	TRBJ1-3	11	TGCAGCGTTGAAACTCTAGGCCTACGGGATTTT	CSVETLGLRDF
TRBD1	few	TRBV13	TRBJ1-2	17	TGTGCCAGCAGCCGTGGACAGGGGGCCTCTTCTAACTATGGCTACACCTTC	CASSRGQGASSNYGYTF
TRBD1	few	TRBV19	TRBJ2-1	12	TGTGCCAGTAGGGACAGGGGACATGAGCAGTTCTTC	CASRDRGHEQFF
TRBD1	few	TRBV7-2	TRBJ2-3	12	TGTGCCAGCAGCTCTCGGACAGGGGGAGTGTATTTT	CASSSRTGGVYF
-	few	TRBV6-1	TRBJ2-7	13	TGTGCCAGCAGTCCCGGACAGTCTCCCGAGCAGTACTTC	CASSPGQSPEQYF
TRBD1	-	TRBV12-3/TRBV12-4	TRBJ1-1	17	TGTGCCAGCAGCAATTCCCGGGACAGCTTCATGAACACTGAAGCTTTCTTT	CASSNSRDSFMNTEAFF
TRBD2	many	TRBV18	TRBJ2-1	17	TGTGCCAGCTCACCGTCTAGCGGGAGGCTCTCCTACAATGAGCAGTTCTTC	CASSPSSGRLSYNEQFF
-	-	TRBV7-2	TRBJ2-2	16	TGTGCCAGCAGCTTTATACGGGGGAGCAAAGGCGGGGAGCTGTTTTTT	CASSFIRGSKGGELFF
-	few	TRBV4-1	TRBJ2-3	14	TGCGCCAGCAGCCAAGACTCAGGGACAGATACGCAGTATTTT	CASSQDSGTDTQYF
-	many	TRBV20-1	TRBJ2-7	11	TGCAGCGCCGGACGGGCCTACGAGCAGTACTTC	CSAGRAYEQYF
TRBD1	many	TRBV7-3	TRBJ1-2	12	TGTGCCAGCAGCTCTGACAGGGATGGCTACACCTTC	CASSSDRDGYTF
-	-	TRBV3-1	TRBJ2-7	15	TGTGCCAGCAGCCAAGGGTCTACAGTTACCTACGAGCAGTACTTC	CASSQGSTVTYEQYF
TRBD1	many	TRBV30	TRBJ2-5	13	TGTGCCTGGGGGGGACAGGTTATGGAGACCCAGTACTTC	CAWGGQVMETQYF
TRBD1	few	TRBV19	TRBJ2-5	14	TGTGCCAGTAGTATGGGGACAGGGCAAGAGACCCAGTACTTC	CASSMGTGQETQYF
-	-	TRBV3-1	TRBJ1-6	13	TGTGCCAGCAGCCAAGGACCTGGTTCACCCCTCCACTTT	CASSQGPGSPLHF
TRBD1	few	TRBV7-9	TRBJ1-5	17	TGTGCCAGCAGCTTAGGGACAGGGACGACTAGCAATCAGCCCCAGCATTTT	CASSLGTGTTSNQPQHF
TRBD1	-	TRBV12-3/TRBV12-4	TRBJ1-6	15	TGTGCCAGCAGTCGACAGGGGATTAGCAATTCACCCCTCCACTTT	CASSRQGISNSPLHF
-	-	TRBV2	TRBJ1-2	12	TGTGCCAGCCCGGGCCCGAACTATGGCTACACCTTC	CASPGPNYGYTF
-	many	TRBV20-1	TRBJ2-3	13	TGCAGTGCTAGGCTCGTGAGCACAGATACGCAGTATTTT	CSARLVSTDTQYF
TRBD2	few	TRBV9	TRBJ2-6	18	TGTGCCAGCAGCGTAGCTACGGCTAGCGGGACCGGGGCCAACGTCCTGACTTTC	CASSVATASGTGANVLTF
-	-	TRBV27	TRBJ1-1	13	TGTGCCAGCGTAGGACAGTTGAACACTGAAGCTTTCTTT	CASVGQLNTEAFF
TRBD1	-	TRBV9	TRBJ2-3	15	TGTGCCAGCAGCGTAGAGGGACAGGGCACAGATACGCAGTATTTT	CASSVEGQGTDTQYF
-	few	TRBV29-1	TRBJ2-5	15	TGCAGCGTTGAAGAACCGGGACGGAGGAGGGAGACCCAGTACTTC	CSVEEPGRRRETQYF
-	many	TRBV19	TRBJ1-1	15	TGTGCCAGTAGTGCCAACCGGGGGCAGGGGACTGAAGCTTTCTTT	CASSANRGQGTEAFF
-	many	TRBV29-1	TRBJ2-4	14	TGCAGCGTTGGGGCACAGGGATTGGGGAACATTCAGTACTTC	CSVGAQGLGNIQYF
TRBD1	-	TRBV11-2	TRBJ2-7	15	TGTGCCAGCAGCTCAGACAGGGCGAGCTCCTACGAGCAGTACTTC	CASSSDRASSYEQYF
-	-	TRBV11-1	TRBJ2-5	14	TGTGCCAGCAGCTTAGGGACGATCATGGAGACCCAGTACTTC	CASSLGTIMETQYF
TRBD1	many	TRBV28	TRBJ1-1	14	TGTGCCAGCAGGAAACAGGGGGGAGAACCTGAAGCTTTCTTT	CASRKQGGEPEAFF